These T cell receptor beta chains were read from a single sample in a study of blood T cell repertoires in COVID-19. Data came from immunoSEQ multiplex PCR; TCRdb stores just in-frame clones and leaves some out. The sample includes fewer than 85,000 clones, approximately 80% seen only once; the top ten take roughly 18%. Material for sequencing was peripheral blood. The receptors here all came from a woman aged 60-75 years with acute or convalescent COVID-19. Both conserved end residues are trimmed from each CDR3. Not every row has a clone size; where given, it reads once, few, many or a size class.

TRBV6-5	once	TRBJ2-2	ASRGGQGSGELF
TRBV11-2	.	TRBJ2-3	ASSETGFADTQY
TRBV5-1	.	TRBJ2-2	ASSLVAASLNTGELF
TRBV7-9	.	TRBJ1-1	ASSWGQGETDEAF
TRBV27	.	TRBJ2-3	ASQTRGTDTQY
TRBV6-5	.	TRBJ2-2	ASSFKTGGNGELF
TRBV6-5	.	TRBJ2-2	ASGGAAIATGELF
TRBV3-1/TRBV3-2	.	TRBJ1-4	ASSPPGLSTNEKLF
TRBV20-1	.	TRBJ1-5	SASAGTNQPQH
TRBV9	.	TRBJ1-1	ASSVTGNTEAF
TRBV7-8	.	TRBJ2-5	ASSSFTGQETQY
TRBV11-2	.	TRBJ2-5	ASSLVRGQGDETQY
TRBV19	.	TRBJ1-4	ASNKAGALEEKLF
TRBV7-2	.	TRBJ1-6	ASSLSNGGNNSPLH
TRBV6-4	.	TRBJ2-7	ASSDPIIADEQY
TRBV27	.	TRBJ1-5	ASSAQGPRQPQH
TRBV15	.	TRBJ1-4	ATSRDRDRDGEKLF
TRBV30	once	TRBJ1-3	AWSAVLSGNTIY
TRBV7-2	once	TRBJ1-2	ASSPDGRQGANYGYT
TRBV6-2/TRBV6-3	.	TRBJ1-6	ASSYSGVYNSPLH
TRBV5-6	.	TRBJ1-2	VGSLSWTGGYT
TRBV18	.	TRBJ1-5	ASSPDRGGNQPQH
TRBV5-8	.	TRBJ1-6	ASTETQGRTSPLH
TRBV5-1	.	TRBJ2-1	ASSPRLAGGPANEQF
TRBV6-2/TRBV6-3	once	TRBJ2-7	ASSWGTGGDEQY
TRBV10-2	once	TRBJ2-7	ASSEAGHSYEQY
TRBV6-5	once	TRBJ1-1	ASSNRGVTTEAF
TRBV5-5	.	TRBJ1-4	ASSPGQGKGRLF
TRBV7-2	few	TRBJ2-1	ASSLSGGLYNEQF
TRBV7-9	once	TRBJ2-1	ASSLNVSNRPGNNEQF
TRBV7-2	many	TRBJ1-2	ASSSQTGTGAYGYT
TRBV6-2/TRBV6-3	.	TRBJ2-3	ASSGHREDTQY
TRBV27	.	TRBJ2-7	ASSPRDRVSYEQY
TRBV6-2/TRBV6-3	.	TRBJ1-1	ASSYTSTGWTEAF
TRBV5-1	once	TRBJ2-5	ASKGGETQY
TRBV14	.	TRBJ1-1	ASSPRDRGSRNTEAF
TRBV7-2	.	TRBJ1-2	ASSLKTGPNYGYT
TRBV14	.	TRBJ2-1	ASSQGGGAQDNEQF
TRBV19	.	TRBJ2-5	ASSLSGGARAQETQY
TRBV18	.	TRBJ2-7	ASSLRDRASEQY
TRBV9	.	TRBJ2-3	ASSVAGGPDTQY
TRBV3-1/TRBV3-2	few	TRBJ1-2	ASSQVGTGVYGYT
TRBV28	.	TRBJ1-4	ASSLGTQEKLF
TRBV19	once	TRBJ2-7	ASSIGGAYEQY
TRBV30	.	TRBJ1-2	AWSLRQGGYT
TRBV3-1/TRBV3-2	.	TRBJ1-1	ASSRGLDAF